These 13 T cell receptor beta chains were sequenced from one sample in a study of OX40 agonist ivuxolimab in advanced cancers. TCRdb's table, derived via immunoSEQ multiplex PCR, lists solely in-frame clones and lacks some. This table has about 80,000 clones, about 93% appearing once. Sample: CD4+ or CD8+ T cells sorted from blood, taken in a trial of the OX40 agonist ivuxolimab. All receptors come from an adult with an advanced solid tumor such as melanoma, head and neck, liver or kidney cancer.

The rearrangement links TRBV19 to TRBJ1-2, with D perhaps TRBD1 (6 bases). V was pared by 7 bases and J by 5 bases, with 20 bases between. This CDR3 region has 15 residues. CDR1 and CDR2 (germline): LNHDA, SQIVND (reference sequence). The CDR3 reads CASTLRAGGGYGYTF. CDR3 sequence (DNA): TGTGCCAGTACCCTCCGGGCAGGAGGGGGTTATGGCTACACCTTC.

This chain connects TRBV28 to TRBJ2-1; D is ambiguous. CDR1 and CDR2 (germline): MDHEN, SYDVKM. V was pared by 3 bases and J by 1 base, with 10 bases between. CDR3 size: 15 residues. The CDR3 loop is CASSLGTGSYNEQFF. CDR3 sequence (DNA): TGTGCCAGCAGTTTGGGTACTGGGTCCTACAATGAGCAGTTCTTC.

The J gene is TRBJ2-7, the V gene TRBV9; 10 positions match TRBD2. This CDR3 spans 14 amino acids. Germline V CDR1 and CDR2: SGDLS, YYNGEE. The trim removed 4 bases at V and 5 bases at J, leaving 6 bases unmatched. CDR3 protein: CASSSLAGENEQYF. Here the CDR3 DNA reads TGTGCCAGCAGCTCCCTAGCGGGAGAGAACGAGCAGTACTTC.

V gene TRBV11-2 combines with J gene TRBJ2-7; 9 bases fit TRBD1. With V trimmed by 1 base and J by 2 bases, 3 bases remained unmatched. Germline V gives CDR1 SGHAT, CDR2 FQNNGV. The CDR3 totals 15 residues. CDR3 sequence (DNA): TGTGCCAGCAGCTTAGGGACAGGGGTCACCTACGAGCAGTACTTC. It codes for CASSLGTGVTYEQYF.

V usage is TRBV7-6 and J usage is TRBJ2-1; D gene unclear. CDR3 length: 12 amino acids. With 2 bases removed from V and 8 bases from J, the gap between germline ends came to 7 bases. CDR1 SGHVS and CDR2 FNYEAQ come from the germline V gene. The CDR3 spells CASSLPSYEQFF. Here the CDR3 DNA reads TGTGCCAGCAGCTTACCAAGCTATGAGCAGTTCTTC.

CDR3 loop: CASSLGLLAGGPKNEQFF. The CDR3 DNA reads as TGTGCCAGCAGCTTAGGCTTATTAGCGGGAGGGCCCAAAAATGAGCAGTTCTTC. The V gene is TRBV7-8, the J gene TRBJ2-1; 11 nucleotides line up with TRBD2. J lost 7 bases, V lost 1 base, and 12 bases had no gene match. The CDR3 is 18 residues long. The germline V gene encodes CDR1 SGHVS and CDR2 FQNEAQ.

The chain has TRBV9 and TRBJ1-2, with D possibly being TRBD1 (6 bases). The CDR3 runs 13 residues. CDR1 SGDLS and CDR2 YYNGEE come from the germline V gene. The germline V and J ends were trimmed by 5 bases and 3 bases, with 11 bases remaining between them. The CDR3: CASRGPGDYGYTF. The DNA for the CDR3 is TGTGCCAGCAGGGGACCAGGGGACTATGGCTACACCTTC.

The gene calls are TRBV4-3 and TRBJ2-7; D gene ambiguous. Trimming removed 0 bases at V and 0 bases at J, with 6 bases between. The germline CDR1 and CDR2 sequences are LGHNA and YSLEER. This CDR3 contains 14 residues. Here the CDR3 DNA reads TGCGCCAGCAGCCAAGATGTCCTCTCCTACGAGCAGTACTTC. Its protein is CASSQDVLSYEQYF.

V usage is TRBV7-9 and J usage is TRBJ1-2, with D hard to call. This CDR3 region has 13 residues. Trimming pared 5 bases from V and 5 bases from J, leaving 12 bases between. Germline V gene sequence: CDR1 SEHNR, CDR2 FQNEAQ (reference sequence). The DNA for the CDR3 is TGTGCCAGCAGCCTAGAGGAAACTTATGGCTACACCTTC. Its protein is CASSLEETYGYTF. Complete variable domain (other parts from reference TRBV7-9 and TRBJ1-2): DTGVSQNPRHKITKRGQNVTFRCDPISEHNRLYWYRQTLGQGPEFLTYFQNEAQLEKSRLLSDRFSAERPKGSFSTLEIQRTEQGDSAMYLCASSLEETYGYTFGSGTRLTVV.

This sequence joins TRBV9 and TRBJ2-5, with TRBD1 matching over 7 bases. In germline, CDR1 is SGDLS, CDR2 YYNGEE. The CDR3 loop spans 15 amino acids. The trim removed 0 bases at V and 4 bases at J, leaving 6 bases unmatched. The CDR3 DNA reads as TGTGCCAGCAGCGTAGGTCTAGGGGGCGGAGAGACCCAGTACTTC. Translated, it gives CASSVGLGGGETQYF.

This chain joins TRBV7-3 and TRBJ2-7, with D maybe TRBD2 (5 bases). CDR3 length: 11 residues. Germline V lookup: CDR1 SGHTA, CDR2 FQGTGA. With 4 bases removed from V and 7 bases from J, the gap between germline ends came to 8 bases. The CDR3 coding sequence is TGTGCCAGCAGCTCGGGAACAGAGCAGTACTTC. Residues: CASSSGTEQYF.

This chain uses TRBV6-5 with TRBJ2-7, with 10 bases that match TRBD1. This CDR3 contains 16 residues. Trimming at V came to 1 base and at J to 2 bases, leaving 5 bases not matched to a gene. CDR1 is MNHEY and CDR2 is SVGAGI in the germline V gene. CDR3 region: CASSYLGQGTTYEQYF. The CDR3 DNA reads TGTGCCAGCAGTTACTTGGGACAGGGGACGACCTACGAGCAGTACTTC.

The chain links TRBV7-9 to TRBJ2-7; D uncertain. The CDR3 spans 16 residues. CDR1 and CDR2 (germline): SEHNR, FQNEAQ (reference sequence). Between the trimmed V and J ends, which lost 5 bases and 3 bases, there was a span of 20 bases. The CDR3 reads CASSPRGAGADYEQYF. The CDR3 DNA reads TGTGCCAGCAGCCCCCGAGGTGCTGGAGCCGACTACGAGCAGTACTTC.